This passage covers 32 T cell receptor beta chains from one sample sequenced in a study of shared clonotypes between healthy human individuals. Produced via immunoSEQ multiplex PCR; TCRdb's table is partial and in-frame only. The repertoire holds around 2.5 million clones, with under 95% as singletons. Sequenced input: naive CD4+ T cells from PBMCs. Subset denoted: CD45RA+ positively selected. The receptors shown here come from a man between 18 and 29 years old in good health. Some clones in this sample may be carry-over from other donors' samples.

This chain joins TRBV19 and TRBJ2-1; TRBD2 might be the D (5 bases). CDR1 LNHDA and CDR2 SQIVND come from the germline V gene (reference sequence). V was pared by 4 bases and J by 2 bases, with 12 bases between. This CDR3 spans 15 amino acids. CDR3 nucleotides: TGTGCCAGTAGTACCCGCGGGCTTACCTACAATGAGCAGTTCTTC. Residues: CASSTRGLTYNEQFF.

This clone was recorded only once. The V call is TRBV7-8, the J call TRBJ1-1; D is unresolved. CDR3 length: 14 residues. Germline CDR1 reads SGHVS; CDR2 reads FQNEAQ. V lost 6 bases and J 6 bases, leaving 17 bases between the germline ends. CDR3 sequence reads: CASRAQGRPSEAFF. CDR3 nucleotides: TGTGCCAGCAGAGCTCAAGGACGGCCCTCTGAAGCTTTCTTT. The full variable domain, with the rest looked up from reference TRBV7-8 and TRBJ1-1, is GAGVSQSPRYKVAKRGQDVALRCDPISGHVSLFWYQQALGQGPEFLTYFQNEAQLDKSGLPSDRFFAERPEGSVSTLKIQRTQQEDSAVYLCASRAQGRPSEAFFGQGTRLTVV.

The J gene is TRBJ2-3, the V gene TRBV5-1, with 9 nucleotides matching TRBD2. The germline gives CDR1 SGHRS, CDR2 YFSETQ. Trimming cost V 2 bases and J 5 bases; bases outside gene matches: 3. The CDR3 runs to 14 residues. The CDR3 nucleotides are TGCGCCAGCAGCTTTGGACTAGCGAGAGATACGCAGTATTTT. It is translated as CASSFGLARDTQYF. Together with reference TRBV5-1 and TRBJ2-3, the CDR3 gives the full variable domain: KAGVTQTPRYLIKTRGQQVTLSCSPISGHRSVSWYQQTPGQGLQFLFEYFSETQRNKGNFPGRFSGRQFSNSRSEMNVSTLELGDSALYLCASSFGLARDTQYFGPGTRLTVL.

CDR3 protein: CASSEVGIGNEQYF. DNA for the CDR3: TGCGCCAGCAGTGAAGTGGGCATTGGGAACGAGCAGTACTTC. The gene calls are TRBV10-2 and TRBJ2-7, with D unclear. V lost 3 bases and J lost 5, with 14 bases in between. Germline lookup yields CDR1 WSHSY and CDR2 SAAADI. This CDR3 region has 14 residues.

This clone was seen once. The gene calls are TRBV2 and TRBJ2-1; TRBD2 aligns across 9 bases. Germline CDR1 is SNHLY and CDR2 is FYNNEI. V trimming: 7 bases; J trimming: 1 base; junction bases outside the gene matches: 5. The CDR3 is 15 amino acids. CDR3 DNA sequence: TGTGCCAGCAAGTCGAGCGGGAGGTCCTACAATGAGCAGTTCTTC. It translates to CASKSSGRSYNEQFF.

The V gene is TRBV5-1, the J gene TRBJ2-1; 10 positions agree with TRBD2. Germline V lookup: CDR1 SGHRS, CDR2 YFSETQ. The CDR3 sequence is 15 residues long. Unmatched junction bases numbered 4, after V lost 4 bases and J lost 3 bases. In DNA, the CDR3 is TGCGCCAGCAGCGAGAGGACTAGCGGCTACAATGAGCAGTTCTTC. This codes for CASSERTSGYNEQFF.

The rearrangement joins TRBV29-1 to TRBJ2-1, with TRBD2 identical over 7 bases. The CDR3 has 15 residues. Germline V lookup: CDR1 SQVTM, CDR2 ANQGSEA. J was trimmed by 3 bases and V by 6 bases; bases with no gene match: 11. The DNA for the CDR3 is TGCAGCGTCCTGGGGAGGGGACTCCACTACAATGAGCAGTTCTTC. This sequence encodes CSVLGRGLHYNEQFF.

V is TRBV5-1 and J is TRBJ2-7; possibly TRBD1 for D (6 bases). This CDR3 has 15 residues. Germline CDR1 is SGHRS and CDR2 is YFSETQ. V was shortened by 4 bases and J by 2 bases, with 16 bases between the two germline ends. CDR3 loop: CASSPRGGIAYEQYF. CDR3 sequence (DNA): TGCGCCAGCAGCCCGAGAGGGGGAATCGCCTACGAGCAGTACTTC.

V usage is TRBV29-1 and J usage is TRBJ2-3; D gene uncertain. The CDR3 spans 12 residues. Trimming removed 8 bases from V and 2 bases from J, with 11 bases in between. Germline V CDR1 and CDR2: SQVTM, ANQGSEA. The CDR3 DNA sequence: TGCAGCAACACCCAACCCACAGATACGCAGTATTTT. Its translation is CSNTQPTDTQYF.

This clone occurred a few times. Additional DNA sequences in this sample encode the identical CDR3. The chain carries TRBV7-3 and TRBJ1-3; the D is unclear. From germline, CDR1 is SGHTA and CDR2 FQGTGA. CDR3 length: 13 residues. V was shortened by 1 base and J by 3 bases, with 4 bases between the two germline ends. The CDR3 is CASSLRGGNTIYF. The CDR3 nucleotides are TGTGCCAGCAGCTTAAGGGGTGGAAACACCATATATTTT.

V usage is TRBV30 and J usage is TRBJ2-1, with D perhaps TRBD1 or TRBD2 (5 bases each). V was trimmed by 4 bases and J by 4 bases, leaving 20 bases between them. CDR1 is GTSNPN and CDR2 is SVGIG in the germline V gene (reference sequence). CDR3 length equals 16 residues. CDR3 sequence: CAWTTIRGPGYNEQFF. DNA of the CDR3: TGTGCCTGGACCACCATTCGGGGCCCTGGGTACAATGAGCAGTTCTTC.

The genes are TRBV30 and TRBJ2-7; no firm D call. Germline loops: CDR1 GTSNPN, CDR2 SVGIG (reference sequence). Trimming took 2 bases from V and 2 from J, leaving 13 bases between them. The CDR3 has 14 amino acids. The CDR3: CAWSYGSVPYEQYF. CDR3 DNA: TGTGCCTGGAGTTATGGTTCCGTTCCCTACGAGCAGTACTTC.

The gene calls are TRBV15 and TRBJ1-5; D is uncertain. Trimming stripped 0 bases from V and 4 bases from J, with 10 bases between. Per the germline V gene, CDR1 is LNHNV and CDR2 is YYDKDF (reference sequence). This CDR3 has 15 residues. Here the CDR3 reads CATSRDRPTNQPQHF. The CDR3 nucleotides read TGTGCCACCAGCAGAGACCGTCCTACTAATCAGCCCCAGCATTTT.

The chain employs TRBV23-1 and TRBJ1-1; TRBD1 matches 11 bases. TRBV23-1 is labeled an ORF, and its function is uncertain. This CDR3 region has 16 residues. V lost 0 bases and J lost 5; bases outside the gene matches: 5. The CDR3 nucleotides read TGCGCCAGCAGTCAATCGGAGGGGACAGGGGGGACTGAAGCTTTCTTT. This gives the protein CASSQSEGTGGTEAFF.

The J gene is TRBJ2-7, the V gene TRBV7-8, with 7 bases that match TRBD1. V dropped 5 bases and J dropped 3; count of bases not matched to a gene: 4. Germline V gives CDR1 SGHVS, CDR2 FQNEAQ. This CDR3 has 13 amino acids. The CDR3 nucleotides are TGTGCCAGCAGCCTGGGACAGCACTACGAGCAGTACTTC. Its translation: CASSLGQHYEQYF.

V and J are TRBV6-6 and TRBJ1-4, with D possibly being TRBD1 (5 bases). CDR3 size: 16 residues. V was clipped by 2 bases and J by 4 bases, with 14 bases between them. CDR1 and CDR2 from the germline V gene are MNHNY and SVGAGI (reference sequence). The CDR3 loop reads CASSYRADGHNEKLFF. CDR3 sequence (DNA): TGTGCCAGCAGTTACAGGGCGGACGGACATAATGAAAAACTGTTTTTT.

The chain links TRBV5-4 to TRBJ2-7; D unresolved. The germline V and J ends were trimmed by 5 bases and 2 bases, with 11 bases remaining between them. Looked up from germline, CDR1 is SGHNT and CDR2 is YYREEE (reference sequence). The CDR3 extends over 13 amino acids. CDR3 amino acids: CASRSGPPYEQYF. The CDR3 DNA reads as TGTGCCAGCAGGTCAGGACCGCCCTACGAGCAGTACTTC.

The DNA for the CDR3 is TGTGCCAGCAGTGACCCCGATGAGCAGTTCTTC. Translation: CASSDPDEQFF. This chain connects TRBV2 to TRBJ2-1, with unresolved D. This CDR3 spans 11 amino acids. The V gene's germline CDR1 is SNHLY and CDR2 FYNNEI. The V and J ends lost 3 bases and 8 bases respectively, with 5 bases between them.

This clone has more than one count but fewer than ten. The genes are TRBV6-5 and TRBJ1-1; D gene unclear. Germline CDR1 and CDR2: MNHEY and SVGAGI. The V end was cut by 10 bases, the J end by 0 bases, with 12 bases between. This CDR3 is 13 amino acids long. CDR3 loop: CATGRRVNTEAFF. The CDR3 DNA reads as TGTGCCACCGGGAGGAGGGTGAACACTGAAGCTTTCTTT.

The rearrangement joins TRBV5-1 to TRBJ2-3, with TRBD2 matching 8 bases. This CDR3 comprises 15 residues. V gave up 2 bases and J gave up 3 bases; unmatched junction bases: 5. Looked up from germline, CDR1 is SGHRS and CDR2 is YFSETQ. The CDR3 coding sequence is TGCGCCAGCAGCTTCGGGGGGGCCGGTACAGATACGCAGTATTTT. This encodes CASSFGGAGTDTQYF.

Points on this clone: Other nucleotide sequences from this sample produce the same CDR3. The chain carries TRBV7-3 and TRBJ1-1; D unclear. Deletions cut 3 bases from V and 5 bases from J, with 10 bases between. This CDR3 spans 13 amino acids. CDR1 is SGHTA and CDR2 is FQGTGA in the germline V gene. The chain's CDR3 is CASSFEGRTEAFF. The CDR3 coding sequence is TGTGCCAGCAGCTTTGAAGGGAGGACTGAAGCTTTCTTT.

This clone was recorded only once. This rearrangement joins TRBV7-9 to TRBJ2-3, with unresolved D. This CDR3 has 15 amino acids. Deletions cut 4 bases from V and 1 base from J, with 12 bases between. Germline V CDR1 and CDR2: SEHNR, FQNEAQ (reference sequence). The CDR3 DNA sequence: TGTGCCAGCAGCTACCGTGAGGTCCGCACAGATACGCAGTATTTT. Residues: CASSYREVRTDTQYF.

This chain uses TRBV18 with TRBJ2-7, with 9 bases aligning to TRBD1. V shed 3 bases and J 3 bases; nucleotides not matched to a gene: 9. Germline CDR1 reads KGHSH; CDR2 reads LQKENI. The CDR3 loop spans 16 amino acids. CDR3 sequence (DNA): TGTGCCAGCTCACCGCAGCCGGGACAGGGTCTCTACGAGCAGTACTTC. Its translation: CASSPQPGQGLYEQYF. Complete variable domain (other parts from reference TRBV18 and TRBJ2-7): NAGVMQNPRHLVRRRGQEARLRCSPMKGHSHVYWYRQLPEEGLKFMVYLQKENIIDESGMPKERFSAEFPKEGPSILRIQQVVRGDSAAYFCASSPQPGQGLYEQYFGPGTRLTVT.

This chain links TRBV5-1 with TRBJ2-7; D remains unclear. The CDR3 contains 14 residues. Trimming left V 1 base short and J 2 bases short, with 10 bases between. Germline V gives CDR1 SGHRS, CDR2 YFSETQ. The CDR3 DNA reads as TGCGCCAGCAGCTTGTCTAGTACAACCTACGAGCAGTACTTC. Translated, it gives CASSLSSTTYEQYF.

This chain joins TRBV5-6 and TRBJ1-3, with D possibly matching TRBD1 (5 bases). Deletions cut 4 bases from V and 0 bases from J, with 11 bases between. The germline gives CDR1 SGHDT, CDR2 YYEEEE. This CDR3 has 15 amino acids. The CDR3 coding sequence is TGTGCCAGCAGCAGGGGACCGAACTCTGGAAACACCATATATTTT. It is translated as CASSRGPNSGNTIYF.

To note about this clone: Other DNA sequences in the sample encode the same CDR3. The chain couples TRBV11-2 to TRBJ2-7; 13 bases fit TRBD2. The CDR3 is 19 amino acids. Germline CDR1 SGHAT, CDR2 FQNNGV. After removal of 5 bases from V and 3 bases from J, the junction contained 16 bases not matched to a gene. CDR3 sequence (DNA): TGTGCCAGCAGCCTAACACCGGGACTAGCGGGATCTAGGGGCTACGAGCAGTACTTC. Amino acids: CASSLTPGLAGSRGYEQYF.

The CDR3 DNA is TGTGCCAGCGGGAGACAGGGGGCATACGAGCAGTACTTC. This gives the protein CASGRQGAYEQYF. The chain is built from TRBV2 and TRBJ2-7, with TRBD1 matching 10 bases. Trimming cost V 8 bases and J 4 bases; bases outside gene matches: 5. The length of the CDR3 is 13 residues. Germline-derived CDR1 and CDR2 are SNHLY and FYNNEI.

This clone was counted a single time. The CDR3 coding sequence is TGCAGCGAGCGGAACCAAGGTGGCGAGCAGTACTTC. Translation gives CSERNQGGEQYF. The chain joins TRBV29-1 to TRBJ2-7; TRBD2 might be the D (5 bases). The CDR3 spans 12 residues. Trimming took off 7 bases at V and 6 bases at J, with 16 bases between the two ends. The germline CDR1 and CDR2 sequences are SQVTM and ANQGSEA.

The chain has TRBV5-8 and TRBJ2-4, with D possibly being TRBD2 (5 bases). The V end lost 4 bases, the J end lost 0 bases, and 11 bases lay between the germline ends. Germline CDR1 reads SGHTS; CDR2 reads YDEGEE. The CDR3 is 15 amino acids. The CDR3 sequence is CASSDSAVAKNIQYF. The CDR3 DNA reads TGTGCCAGCAGCGATAGCGCGGTAGCCAAAAACATTCAGTACTTC.

The chain employs TRBV7-2 and TRBJ2-3, with D perhaps TRBD2 (6 bases). The CDR3 runs 17 residues. Trimming took off 5 bases at V and 7 bases at J, with 25 bases between the two ends. Germline values: CDR1 SGHTA, CDR2 FQGNSA. DNA for the CDR3: TGTGCCAGCAGCGCGCGAGGTTCGGACTACTCCAGGTATACGCAGTATTTT. It translates to CASSARGSDYSRYTQYF.

V gene TRBV5-4 combines with J gene TRBJ2-5; TRBD1 matches 7 bases. This CDR3 is 15 amino acids long. With V trimmed by 3 bases and J by 5 bases, 10 bases remained unmatched. Germline CDR1 and CDR2: SGHNT and YYREEE (reference sequence). The CDR3 loop is CASSSGQFNAETQYF. DNA of the CDR3: TGTGCCAGCAGCTCGGGACAGTTTAATGCGGAGACCCAGTACTTC. The whole variable domain, filled in from reference TRBV5-4 and TRBJ2-5, reads ETGVTQSPTHLIKTRGQQVTLRCSSQSGHNTVSWYQQALGQGPQFIFQYYREEENGRGNFPPRFSGLQFPNYSSELNVNALELDDSALYLCASSSGQFNAETQYFGPGTRLLVL.

The CDR3 loop is CSVKRPGPGELFF. CDR3 coding DNA: TGCAGCGTAAAGCGACCGGGCCCCGGGGAGCTGTTTTTT. The V call is TRBV29-1, the J call TRBJ2-2; D gene unclear. V was cut by 6 bases and J by 6 bases, with 14 bases left in between. CDR1 is SQVTM, CDR2 ANQGSEA, per germline. The CDR3 has 13 amino acids.